This TCR beta chain was captured by sequencing in a study of tumor-infiltrating lymphocytes in primary liver carcinoma (dated by TCRdb to 2017 to 2019). In the study overall: Of the five patients, three men and two women aged 30 to 69 years, four had hepatocellular carcinoma and one had combined HCC and intrahepatic cholangiocarcinoma. The tumors of the five patients were staged as T1-T3 N0M0, with maximum diameters ranging from 4.2 to 10 cm. Each sample produced about 3.65 to 8 million productive TCRbeta reads, and read depth showed no significant difference between tissue types. Across five regions of each liver tumor, along with adjacent normal tissue and blood, the study brought together TCRbeta repertoire sequencing, expression microarrays and whole-exome sequencing. TCRbeta repertoire sequencing covered roughly 35 specimens from 5 patients: about 25 tumor regions, 5 adjacent noncancerous liver tissues and 5 peripheral blood samples. To link TCRbeta repertoire diversity with the local molecular phenotype, the roughly 26 tumor region samples were profiled using Agilent mRNA microarrays. Repertoires from technical replicates were highly reproducible, with mean shared-clone rates approximately 0.88 and correlation coefficients above 0.98. On the study overall, not on this receptor specifically: Because only the TCR beta chain was sequenced and unpaired alpha chains were not captured, true repertoire diversity is likely underestimated. Since the samples were bulk and unsorted, there was no way to compare CD4+ and CD8+ T cell repertoires. Consistent with antigen-driven expansion, pairs of tumor regions showed higher repertoire overlap (mean around 35%) than either tumor-adjacent pairs (approximately 17%) or tumor-blood pairs (around 14%). The top 250 clones made up a significantly larger repertoire fraction in tumors than in blood (p = 0.039). Only a few patients were included in the study, and the authors note that the findings should be validated in a larger study. Just about 7.5-24% of top clones turned up in all five regions of a tumor, which suggests spatial heterogeneity among tumor-infiltrating T cells.

Total RNA and DNA were co-extracted without cell sorting from roughly 20-30 mg of bulk tissue using the AllPrep DNA/RNA mini kit. Surgical resection was performed in China between late 2015 and 2016 on roughly 5 patients with histopathologically diagnosed primary liver carcinoma. Patients had chronic HBV infection and were treatment-naive at sampling. Each tumor was sampled at five spatially separated regions: the tumor centre plus the superior, inferior, left-lateral and right-lateral poles. Histological examination found more than 75% viable tumor cells in every tumor sample. Fresh tumor and adjacent tissue pieces were bisected; one half was stored in RNAlater at -80°C, the other sent for histology. TCRbeta-specific cDNA was reverse-transcribed from about 0.45 ug total RNA using a constant-region primer and ProtoScript II reverse transcriptase. Construction of the TCRbeta libraries relied on three nested rounds of multiplex PCR, following a slightly modified ARM-PCR procedure. Each of the first two PCR rounds ran for 9 to 10 cycles using multiplex TRBV1-TRBV30 forward primers together with a Cbeta reverse primer. Sample barcodes and Illumina adapters were added in a final 25-cycle PCR with Deep VentR polymerase. Before sequencing, amplicons of 200-500 bp were purified from gel using a QIAquick gel extraction kit. An Illumina HiSeq 2500 was used to sequence the TCRbeta amplicons, generating 250-bp paired-end reads. The authors' pipeline ran thus. Reads were quality-trimmed with Trimmomatic v0.33, and paired reads were merged with FLASH v1.2.11 to recover full CDR3 sequences. V, D and J germline segments were assigned to the rearranged TCRbeta sequences using MiGEC v1.2.1b. Clonotype statistics, along with Shannon-Wiener diversity indices, were calculated using VDJtools v1.0.0. Except for diversity analysis, only each sample's 250 most abundant clonotypes were used in subsequent analyses to reduce sampling bias. TCRdb reran the public reads through fastp at Q25 and MiXCR, keeping productive beta chains. Rows with a matching CDR3 protein are joined into one entry that keeps the most common DNA and genes. The V and J calls and clone size are TCRdb's, not the authors'. The sample has approximately 190,000 distinct CDR3 sequences on record, 85% of them singletons. The ten largest clones add up to roughly 20% of the sample.

As concerns this clonotype: Its recognized antigen is unknown. At one end, the junction sequence differs from germline, possibly due to a read error.

From cysteine to phenylalanine, the CDR3 is 10 amino acids long. Only the CDR3 DNA is retained, 30 bases long and in frame from the first base. Per the germline V gene, SQVTM is the CDR1 and ANQGSEA is the CDR2. The sequenced material came from tumor tissue from primary liver carcinoma. The chain is encoded by TRBV29-1 joined to TRBJ1-2, with the D gene call left open. This clonotype was obtained from a man aged 35 to 55 with primary liver carcinoma and hepatitis B virus infection. Read as DNA, the sequence is TGCAGCGTTTGTGATTATGACTACACCTTC. Its coded protein is CSVCDYDYTF.